This T cell receptor beta chain was identified in a study of PD-L1 blockade in urothelial cancer. Whole-study context: Every 3 weeks, patients received intravenous atezolizumab 1,200 mg, beginning 2014. The median number of T cells present in blood samples was approximately 140,000.

Profiling relied on immunoSEQ multiplex PCR, and the TCRdb table lists in-frame clones only, not all of them. The profile shows tens of thousands of clones, around 85% of them singletons. Time point meaning: peripheral blood 6 weeks after treatment start. Locally advanced or metastatic urothelial carcinoma affected the patients. The V segment lost 4 bases and the J segment 2 bases; nucleotides outside the gene matches: 5. The length of the CDR3 is 14 residues. CDR1 MNHNS and CDR2 SASEGT come from the germline V gene. Sequencing used PBMCs, obtained around atezolizumab (anti-PD-L1) treatment. The origin of this receptor is a man in his sixties with urothelial cancer. The V call is TRBV6-1, the J call TRBJ2-7; 7 bases fit TRBD1. The CDR3 sequence is CASSAGQITYEQYF. DNA of the CDR3: TGTGCCAGCAGTGCGGGACAGATCACCTACGAGCAGTACTTC.